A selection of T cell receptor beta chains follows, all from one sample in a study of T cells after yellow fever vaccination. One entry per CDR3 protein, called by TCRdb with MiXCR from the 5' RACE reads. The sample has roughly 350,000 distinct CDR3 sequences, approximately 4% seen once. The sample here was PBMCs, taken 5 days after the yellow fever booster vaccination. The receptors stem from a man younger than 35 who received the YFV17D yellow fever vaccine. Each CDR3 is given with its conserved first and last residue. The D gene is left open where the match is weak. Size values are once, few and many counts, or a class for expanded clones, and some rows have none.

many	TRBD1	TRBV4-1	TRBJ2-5	TGCGCCAGCAGCCAAGGGGGACAGGGGAGAGAGACCCAGTACTTC	CASSQGGQGRETQYF
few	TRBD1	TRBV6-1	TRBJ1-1	TGTGCCAGCACTAGGACAGGGGCAACTGAAGCTTTCTTT	CASTRTGATEAFF
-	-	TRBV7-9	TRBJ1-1	TGTGCCAGCACCCTAACGAACACTGAAGCTTTCTTT	CASTLTNTEAFF
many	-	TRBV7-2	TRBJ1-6	TGTGCCAGCAGTCTGACCGTTGGGGGGTATTCACCCCTCCACTTT	CASSLTVGGYSPLHF
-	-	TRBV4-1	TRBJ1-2	TGCGCCAGCAGTGGGTACTCAGCTAACTATGGCTACACCTTC	CASSGYSANYGYTF
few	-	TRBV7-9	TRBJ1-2	TGTGCCAGCAGCTTAGTCCTACCGCTTAACTATGGCTACACCTTC	CASSLVLPLNYGYTF
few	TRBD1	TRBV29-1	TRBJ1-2	TGCAGCGTCACGGGGACAGTTTATGGCTACACCTTC	CSVTGTVYGYTF
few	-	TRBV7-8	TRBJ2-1	TGTGCCAGCAGCGCCTGGATCAACAATGAGCAGTTCTTC	CASSAWINNEQFF
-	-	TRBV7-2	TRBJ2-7	TGTGCCAGCAGCCAAACGAGAGGGGATGTGGGGCAGTACTTC	CASSQTRGDVGQYF
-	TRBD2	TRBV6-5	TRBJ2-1	TGTGCCAGCAGGCCCCAACTCCTAGCGGGGGGTAACAATGAGCAGTTCTTC	CASRPQLLAGGNNEQFF
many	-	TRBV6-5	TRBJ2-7	TGTGCCAGCAGTTACTCCGACGGGTCCTACGAGCAGTACTTC	CASSYSDGSYEQYF
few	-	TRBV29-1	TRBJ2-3	TGCAGCGCCAGTGTGGGGACAGATACGCAGTATTTT	CSASVGTDTQYF
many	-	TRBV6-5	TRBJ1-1	TGTGCCAGCAGTTCTCTTACGACACCGAACACTGAAGCTTTCTTT	CASSSLTTPNTEAFF
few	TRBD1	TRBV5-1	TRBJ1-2	TGCGCCAGCAGCGCCACAGGGGGCACCTATGGCTACACCTTC	CASSATGGTYGYTF
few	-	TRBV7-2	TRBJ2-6	TGTGCCAGCAGCTTAGCGGGGGCCAGCTCTGGGGCCAACGTCCTGACTTTC	CASSLAGASSGANVLTF
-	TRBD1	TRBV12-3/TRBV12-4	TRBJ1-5	TGTGCCAGCAGCAGGACAGGGTATAATCTGCCCCAGCATTTT	CASSRTGYNLPQHF
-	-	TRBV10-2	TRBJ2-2	TGCGCCAGCAGCCGCGGAAGGACACTTTATCTCGGGGAGCTGTTTTTT	CASSRGRTLYLGELFF
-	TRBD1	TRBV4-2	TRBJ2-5	TGTGCCAGCAGCCCGACGAAGGGACAGCAAGAGACCCAGTACTTC	CASSPTKGQQETQYF
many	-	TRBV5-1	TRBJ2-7	TGCGCCAGCAGCTCAGACCGAGGCCCAACAGTTAACGAGCAGTACTTC	CASSSDRGPTVNEQYF
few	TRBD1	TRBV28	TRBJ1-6	TGTGCCAGCAGTTCCGCCGGGACAGAGGATTCACCCCTCCACTTT	CASSSAGTEDSPLHF
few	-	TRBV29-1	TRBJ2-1	TGCAGCGGAAGGGGGGGGCACTCCTACAATGAGCAGTTCTTC	CSGRGGHSYNEQFF
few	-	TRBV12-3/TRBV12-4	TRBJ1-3	TGTGCCAGCCGACGTCCCATTGGAAACACCATATATTTT	CASRRPIGNTIYF
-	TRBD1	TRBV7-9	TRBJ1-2	TGTGCCAGCAGCGCAGACAGGGGGCGGAGGTATGGCTACACCTTC	CASSADRGRRYGYTF
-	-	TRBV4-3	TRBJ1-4	TGCGCCAGCAGCCAAGGAATGGGTCTTGAAAAACTGTTTTTT	CASSQGMGLEKLFF
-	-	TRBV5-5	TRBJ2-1	TGTGCCAGCAGCTTGTCCGGTTTGGATGAGCAGTTCTTC	CASSLSGLDEQFF
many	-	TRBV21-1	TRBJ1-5	TGTGCCAGCAGCAAAGTAGCGGGACAGGGAGGAAACCAGCCCCAGCATTTT	CASSKVAGQGGNQPQHF
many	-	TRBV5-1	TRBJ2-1	TGCGCCAGCAGCTTCACCCTGGCGGGGTCCTCCTACAATGAGCAGTTCTTC	CASSFTLAGSSYNEQFF
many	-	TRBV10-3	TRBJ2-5	TGTGCCACGCGGGACTTACGTGAGACCCAGTACTTC	CATRDLRETQYF
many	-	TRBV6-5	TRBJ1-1	TGTGCCAGCAGTCAGGGACGGGAGACTGAAGCTTTCTTT	CASSQGRETEAFF
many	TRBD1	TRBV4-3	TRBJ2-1	TGCGCCAGCAGCCAAGGACAGGGGAAGTGGAAGATGGATGAGCAGTTCTTC	CASSQGQGKWKMDEQFF
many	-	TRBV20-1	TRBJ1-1	TGCAGTGCTAGTGGAGGAATCGGGATCTCTGAAGCTTTCTTT	CSASGGIGISEAFF
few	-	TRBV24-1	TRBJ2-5	TGTGCCACCAGTGACAAGGCTATTTCAACCCAGTACTTC	CATSDKAISTQYF
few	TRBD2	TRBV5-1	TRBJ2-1	TGCGCCAGCAGCCCGGCGACTAGCGTCTTGTACAATGAGCAGTTCTTC	CASSPATSVLYNEQFF
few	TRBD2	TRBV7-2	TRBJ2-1	TGTGCCAGCAGCCCCTCTGAGGGACTAGCGGGGGGGAATGAGCAGTTCTTC	CASSPSEGLAGGNEQFF
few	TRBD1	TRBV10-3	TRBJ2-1	TGTGCCATCAGTGACGGGACAGGGGTGGATGAGCAGTTCTTC	CAISDGTGVDEQFF
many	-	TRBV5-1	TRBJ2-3	TGCGCCAGCAGCCCTATAGTACGGGATACGCAGTATTTT	CASSPIVRDTQYF
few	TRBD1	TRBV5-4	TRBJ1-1	TGTGCCAGCAGCCTCGGACAGGGTGAAGCTTTCTTT	CASSLGQGEAFF
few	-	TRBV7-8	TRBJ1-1	TGTGCCAGCAGCTTAGCGGGATGGCAGGGTACTGAAGCTTTCTTT	CASSLAGWQGTEAFF
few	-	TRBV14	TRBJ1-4	TGTGCCAGCAGCGGGGCCCGAAATGAAAAACTGTTTTTT	CASSGARNEKLFF
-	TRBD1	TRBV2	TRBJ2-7	TGTGCCAGCAGTGAAGCGAGACAGGGGGTAGAGCAGTACTTC	CASSEARQGVEQYF
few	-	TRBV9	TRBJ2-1	TGTGCCAGCAGCGTGAGAATCGGCTCCTCCTACAATGAGCAGTTCTTC	CASSVRIGSSYNEQFF
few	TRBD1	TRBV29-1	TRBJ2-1	TGCAGCGTCCGACAGGGGCGGGGATACAATGAGCAGTTCTTC	CSVRQGRGYNEQFF
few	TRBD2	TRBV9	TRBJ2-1	TGTGCCAGCAGCGTAGTAGGACTAGCGGGCTATGAGCAGTTCTTC	CASSVVGLAGYEQFF
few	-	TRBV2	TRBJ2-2	TGTGCCAGCAGTCGACTGTACACCGGGGAGCTGTTTTTT	CASSRLYTGELFF
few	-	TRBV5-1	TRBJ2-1	TGCGCCAGCAGCACCGTGGACGGATTAGAGCGCAATGAGCAGTTCTTC	CASSTVDGLERNEQFF
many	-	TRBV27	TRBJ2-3	TGTGCCAGCACACCAGGGACTAGCACAGATACGCAGTATTTT	CASTPGTSTDTQYF
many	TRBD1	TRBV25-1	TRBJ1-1	TGTGCCAGCAGCCCACAGGGGACTGAAGCTTTCTTT	CASSPQGTEAFF
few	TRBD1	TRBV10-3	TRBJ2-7	TGTGCCATCGGGACAGACTACGAGCAGTACTTC	CAIGTDYEQYF
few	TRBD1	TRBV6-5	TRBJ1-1	TGTGCCAGCAGTCGACCCCTAACAGGGGTGCGGGACACTGAAGCTTTCTTT	CASSRPLTGVRDTEAFF
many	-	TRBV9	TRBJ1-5	TGTGCCAGCAGCGTCGAGGGGGGCAATCAGCCCCAGCATTTT	CASSVEGGNQPQHF
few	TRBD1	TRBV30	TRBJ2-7	TGTGCCTGGAGCGGGTTCGGACAGGGGGCAACCTACGAGCAGTACTTC	CAWSGFGQGATYEQYF
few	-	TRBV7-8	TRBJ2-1	TGTGCCAGCAGCTTAGATTCGATGAGGGATGAGCAGTTCTTC	CASSLDSMRDEQFF
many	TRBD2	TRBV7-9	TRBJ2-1	TGTGCCAGCAACCGTCCCGGGACTAGCGGGGCTAGTGAGCAGTTCTTC	CASNRPGTSGASEQFF
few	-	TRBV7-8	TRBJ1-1	TGTGCCAGCAGCCCCCGGGACTTCGTGGTGAACACTGAAGCTTTCTTT	CASSPRDFVVNTEAFF